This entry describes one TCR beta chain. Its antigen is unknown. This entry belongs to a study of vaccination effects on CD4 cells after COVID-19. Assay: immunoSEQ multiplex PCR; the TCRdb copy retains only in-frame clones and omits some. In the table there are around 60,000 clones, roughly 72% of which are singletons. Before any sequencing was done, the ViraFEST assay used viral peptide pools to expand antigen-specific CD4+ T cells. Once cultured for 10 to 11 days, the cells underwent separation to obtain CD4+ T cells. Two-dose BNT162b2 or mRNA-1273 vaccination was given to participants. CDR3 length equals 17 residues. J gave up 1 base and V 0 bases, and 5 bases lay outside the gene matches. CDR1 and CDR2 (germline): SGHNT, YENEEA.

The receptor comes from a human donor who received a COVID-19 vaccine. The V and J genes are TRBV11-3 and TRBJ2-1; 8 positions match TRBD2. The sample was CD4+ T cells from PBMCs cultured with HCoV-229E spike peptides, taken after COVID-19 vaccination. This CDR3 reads CASSLDSSGISYNEQFF. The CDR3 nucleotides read TGTGCCAGCAGCTTAGACAGTAGCGGGATTTCCTACAATGAGCAGTTCTTC.